The present TCR beta chain was sequenced within a study of T-cell memory formation after mild COVID-19. With constant-segment primers, 5'RACE yielded cDNA libraries of TCR alpha and TCR beta that carried sample barcodes and UMIs. Each CDR3 protein gets one entry after TCRdb re-called the 5' RACE reads with MiXCR. This sample yields hundreds of thousands of distinct CDR3 sequences, of which about 17% are seen a single time; roughly 20% belongs to the top ten. The receptor's source is a man in his late teens or twenties who had mild COVID-19 (a few samples of this study predate the infection). Cell type and time point are not known. The specimen sequenced was PBMCs or a T cell subset sorted from them (not recorded which).

The CDR3 bases are TGCGCCAGCAGCCAGGGACCGGACTCTGGAAACACCATATATTTT. Translation gives CASSQGPDSGNTIYF. This chain uses TRBV5-1 with TRBJ1-3; TRBD1 is a possible D gene (5 bases). V lost 4 bases to trimming and J lost 0 bases, with 11 bases between them. The germline V gene encodes CDR1 SGHRS and CDR2 YFSETQ. The CDR3 length is 15 residues.